A single sample gave rise to the 14 T cell receptor beta chains below, sequenced in a study of control samples from healthy donors and cancer patients. The data were produced by immunoSEQ multiplex PCR, yet TCRdb's version contains in-frame clones alone and is incomplete. This table has 100,000 to 120,000 clones, around 80% appearing once. The sequenced sample was blood. The source of these receptors is a young man in good health.

V usage is TRBV9 and J usage is TRBJ2-3; 11 nucleotides align to TRBD2. The CDR3 consists of 20 residues. The germline V gene encodes CDR1 SGDLS and CDR2 YYNGEE. After removal of 0 bases from V and 0 bases from J, the junction contained 12 bases not matched to a gene. The CDR3 DNA follows: TGTGCCAGCAGCGTAGAAGCGGCTTTAGCGGGGGGGCCGAGCACAGATACGCAGTATTTT. Its translation: CASSVEAALAGGPSTDTQYF.

Points on this clone: Other DNA variants within this sample encode the same CDR3. The chain joins TRBV6-5 to TRBJ1-1, with D maybe TRBD1 (5 bases). This CDR3 is built from 11 residues. Trimming cost V 2 bases and J 7 bases, with 5 bases left between them. Germline V lookup: CDR1 MNHEY, CDR2 SVGAGI. CDR3 in amino acids: CASSYGGEAFF. The CDR3 nucleotides read TGTGCCAGCAGTTACGGGGGTGAAGCTTTCTTT.

The chain couples TRBV7-8 to TRBJ2-6; maybe TRBD1 (6 bases). V lost 8 bases, J lost 0 bases, and 17 bases lay in between. This CDR3 is 17 amino acids long. Germline V gives CDR1 SGHVS, CDR2 FQNEAQ. This CDR3 reads CASSTGRGSSGANVLTF. The CDR3 DNA is TGTGCCAGCTCGACGGGCAGGGGCAGCTCTGGGGCCAACGTCCTGACTTTC.

This chain links TRBV6-5 with TRBJ1-1; D gene uncertain. V was clipped by 6 bases and J by 4 bases, with 12 bases between them. The CDR3 runs to 13 residues. Germline CDR1 and CDR2: MNHEY and SVGAGI. The CDR3 bases are TGTGCCAGCAGCCGGGCCGCGGGCACTGAAGCTTTCTTT. Translating it yields CASSRAAGTEAFF.

CDR3 sequence (DNA): TGTGCCAGCAGTTACGGGACCCTGAAAAATGAAAAACTGTTTTTT. As protein: CASSYGTLKNEKLFF. This chain uses TRBV6-5 with TRBJ1-4, with TRBD1 as a possible D gene (5 bases). The CDR3 is 15 residues long. V gave up 2 bases and J gave up 5 bases, with 12 bases separating them. Looked up from germline, CDR1 is MNHEY and CDR2 is SVGAGI.

This chain uses TRBV4-1 with TRBJ1-2; 8 nucleotides agree with TRBD1. V was clipped by 0 bases and J by 2 bases; unmatched bases: 2. In germline, CDR1 is MGHRA, CDR2 YSYEKL. The CDR3 consists of 15 residues. The CDR3 coding sequence is TGCGCCAGCAGCCAAGAGGACAGGGACAACTATGGCTACACCTTC. Its protein is CASSQEDRDNYGYTF.

This clone turned up a few times. The chain links TRBV28 to TRBJ2-1; a possible D gene is TRBD1 (5 bases). Germline V lookup: CDR1 MDHEN, CDR2 SYDVKM. Trimming took off 3 bases at V and 0 bases at J, with 12 bases between the two ends. The CDR3 is 16 residues long. This chain's CDR3 is CASSLGHINSYNEQFF. For the CDR3, the DNA is TGTGCCAGCAGTTTGGGGCACATTAACTCCTACAATGAGCAGTTCTTC.

The chain is built from TRBV10-2 and TRBJ1-2; D gene ambiguous. The CDR3 runs 13 residues. Trimming took 3 bases from V and 8 from J, leaving 13 bases between them. Germline V gives CDR1 WSHSY, CDR2 SAAADI. The CDR3 sequence is CASSESGSGGYTF. The CDR3 DNA reads TGCGCCAGCAGTGAATCCGGTTCTGGAGGCTACACCTTC.

The gene calls are TRBV5-1 and TRBJ2-5, with 10 bases identical to TRBD2. Trimming took 2 bases from V and 5 from J; bases not matched to a gene: 9. The CDR3 totals 16 residues. Germline values: CDR1 SGHRS, CDR2 YFSETQ. The chain's CDR3 is CASSFLGSGGSETQYF. CDR3 bases: TGCGCCAGCAGCTTCCTAGGTAGCGGGGGGTCGGAGACCCAGTACTTC.

The V and J genes are TRBV25-1 and TRBJ2-5; 13 bases are shared with TRBD2. The CDR3 is made up of 18 amino acids. The V and J ends lost 2 bases and 4 bases, in that order; junction bases with no gene match: 10. CDR1 and CDR2 (germline): MGHDK, SYGVNS. Here the CDR3 reads CASSERTSGGAGRETQYF. The DNA for the CDR3 is TGTGCCAGCAGTGAACGAACTAGCGGGGGGGCCGGCAGAGAGACCCAGTACTTC.

This chain uses TRBV7-9 with TRBJ1-4; 7 bases fit TRBD1. Germline lookup yields CDR1 SEHNR and CDR2 FQNEAQ (reference sequence). Trimming removed 8 bases from V and 7 bases from J; junction bases left unmatched: 10. The CDR3 runs 14 residues. CDR3 protein: CASQGGDPFEKLFF. The CDR3 DNA sequence: TGTGCCAGCCAGGGGGGGGACCCTTTTGAAAAACTGTTTTTT.

The rearrangement joins TRBV6-6 to TRBJ1-5, with D unclear. Trimming removed 5 bases from V and 3 bases from J, with 11 bases in between. CDR1 MNHNY and CDR2 SVGAGI come from the germline V gene (reference sequence). CDR3 length equals 14 residues. CDR3 in DNA: TGTGCCAGCAGTACCGAGACCAACAATCAGCCCCAGCATTTT. Translated: CASSTETNNQPQHF.

The rearrangement joins TRBV11-2 to TRBJ2-1; no definite D call. CDR1 SGHAT and CDR2 FQNNGV come from the germline V gene. V was clipped by 1 base and J by 12 bases, with 10 bases between them. CDR3 length equals 12 residues. The CDR3 bases are TGTGCCAGCAGCTTAGGGACCTGGGGGCAGTTCTTC. Its protein product is CASSLGTWGQFF.

This clone showed up many times. V is TRBV27 and J is TRBJ1-4, with 8 positions matching TRBD1. Germline assignment: CDR1 MNHEY and CDR2 SMNVEV (reference sequence). The CDR3 is made up of 17 amino acids. With 6 bases clipped from V and 2 bases from J, the junction kept 11 bases outside the gene matches. The CDR3 here is CASRSSGRGRTNEKLFF. CDR3 sequence (DNA): TGTGCCAGCAGATCCTCTGGCAGGGGGCGGACTAATGAAAAACTGTTTTTT.